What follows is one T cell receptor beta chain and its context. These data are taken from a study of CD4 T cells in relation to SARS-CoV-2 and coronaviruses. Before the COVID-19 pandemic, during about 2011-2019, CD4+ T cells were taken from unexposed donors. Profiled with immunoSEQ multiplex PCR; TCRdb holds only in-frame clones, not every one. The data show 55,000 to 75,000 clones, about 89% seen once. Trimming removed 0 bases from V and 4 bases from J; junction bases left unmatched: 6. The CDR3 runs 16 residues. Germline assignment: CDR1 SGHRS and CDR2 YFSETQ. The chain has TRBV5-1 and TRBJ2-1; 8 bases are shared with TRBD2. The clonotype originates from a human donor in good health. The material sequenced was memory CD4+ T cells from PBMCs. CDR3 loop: CASSLAAGGPYNEQFF. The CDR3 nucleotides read TGCGCCAGCAGCTTGGCCGCGGGGGGCCCGTACAATGAGCAGTTCTTC.